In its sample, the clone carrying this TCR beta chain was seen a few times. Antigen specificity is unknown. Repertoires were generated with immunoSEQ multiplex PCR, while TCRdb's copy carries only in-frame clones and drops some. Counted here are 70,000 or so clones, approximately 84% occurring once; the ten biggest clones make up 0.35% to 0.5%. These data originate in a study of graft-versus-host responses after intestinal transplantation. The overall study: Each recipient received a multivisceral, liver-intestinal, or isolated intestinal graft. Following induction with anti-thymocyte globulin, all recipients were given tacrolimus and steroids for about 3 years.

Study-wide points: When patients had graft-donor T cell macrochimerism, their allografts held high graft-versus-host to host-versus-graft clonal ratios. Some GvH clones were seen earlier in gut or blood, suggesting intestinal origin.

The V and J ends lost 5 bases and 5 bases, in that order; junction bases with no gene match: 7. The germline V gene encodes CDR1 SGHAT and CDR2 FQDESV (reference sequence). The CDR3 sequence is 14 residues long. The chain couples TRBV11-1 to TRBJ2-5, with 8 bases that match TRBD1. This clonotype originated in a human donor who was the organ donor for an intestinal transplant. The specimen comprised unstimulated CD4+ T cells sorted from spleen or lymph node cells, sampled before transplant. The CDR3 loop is CASSTRRGRETQYF. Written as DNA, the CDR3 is TGTGCCAGCAGCACTCGCAGGGGGCGGGAGACCCAGTACTTC.